This T cell receptor beta chain stems from a study of CD4 T cells in relation to SARS-CoV-2 and coronaviruses. About the study: Shared crossreactive spike epitopes were mapped to their HLA restriction. Regarding the study as a whole: Monoreactive clones expanded significantly more to SARS-CoV-2 than crossreactive clones did.

The CDR3 is 15 amino acids. CDR1 and CDR2 (germline): MNHEY, SVGAGI. Trimming cost V 2 bases and J 11 bases, with 21 bases left between them. Repertoires were generated with immunoSEQ multiplex PCR, while TCRdb's copy carries only in-frame clones and drops some. The table has tens of thousands of clones, roughly 87% seen once. A single count supports this clone. What it recognizes is unknown. The V and J genes are TRBV6-5 and TRBJ1-1; weak D call: TRBD1 (5 bases). The TCR was taken from an adult with COVID-19. Sequenced material: naive CD4+ T cells from PBMCs, cultured in vitro. As for subset: naive CD4+ T cells isolated by negative enrichment. This CDR3 is CASSYRKTVLGGAFF. CDR3 coding DNA: TGTGCCAGCAGTTACCGGAAGACAGTCCTCGGTGGGGCTTTCTTT.